The rows below give T cell receptor beta chains drawn from one sample of a study of T cell changes during pregnancy in multiple sclerosis. Here immunoSEQ multiplex PCR was the method, and the copy in TCRdb shows in-frame clones only, minus some. The data hold some 31,000 clones, with roughly 92% observed a single time. The material sequenced was CD8+ T cells from peripheral blood mononuclear cells, taken before pregnancy. These receptors were taken from a female donor with multiple sclerosis, enrolled in a pregnancy study. Each CDR3 is given with its conserved first and last residue. Fields, in order: D gene, clone size, J gene, V gene, CDR3 protein, CDR3 DNA. A D gene is named only where the DNA matches it firmly. For some rows the clone size is stated as once, few or many, or as a class when expanded; others skip it.

>.|medium-sized|TRBJ2-7|TRBV7-4
CASSLPPGYYEQYF
TGTGCCAGCAGCTTGCCCCCAGGGTACTACGAGCAGTACTTC
>TRBD2|.|TRBJ2-2|TRBV9
CASSSGTSPTGELFF
TGTGCCAGCAGCAGCGGGACTTCTCCCACCGGGGAGCTGTTTTTT
>.|.|TRBJ2-7|TRBV28
CASSLSGSTSYEQYF
TGTGCCAGCAGTTTATCGGGTTCGACCTCCTACGAGCAGTACTTC
>TRBD1|few|TRBJ1-1|TRBV7-9
CASRSDRGPSNTEAFF
TGTGCCAGCAGGTCGGACAGGGGCCCTTCGAACACTGAAGCTTTCTTT
>TRBD2|.|TRBJ2-7|TRBV4-1
CASTLGASGDYEQYF
TGCGCCAGCACCCTAGGGGCTAGCGGGGACTACGAGCAGTACTTC
>.|.|TRBJ1-3|TRBV27
CASSPLAGLGNTIYF
TGTGCCAGCAGTCCCCTTGCGGGGTTAGGAAACACCATATATTTT
>.|once|TRBJ1-2|TRBV1
CTSRRLRGLSGGYTF
TGCACCAGCAGGCGACTCAGGGGATTGAGTGGCGGCTACACCTTC
>.|.|TRBJ1-1|TRBV27
CASSFITGGEAFF
TGTGCCAGCAGTTTCATCACGGGAGGTGAAGCTTTCTTT
>TRBD2|.|TRBJ2-7|TRBV7-9
CASSPGTSGSYEQYF
TGTGCCAGCAGCCCAGGGACTAGCGGATCCTACGAGCAGTACTTC
>TRBD2|.|TRBJ2-7|TRBV27
CASSFTSGKIYEQYF
TGTGCCAGCAGTTTTACTAGCGGCAAAATCTACGAGCAGTACTTC
>.|.|TRBJ2-2|TRBV23-1
CASSLWRAILGGELFF
TGCGCCAGCAGTCTTTGGCGGGCAATACTTGGGGGGGAGCTGTTTTTT
>.|.|TRBJ2-7|TRBV2
CASSEIGQFYEQYF
TGTGCCAGCAGTGAAATTGGGCAGTTCTACGAGCAGTACTTC
>.|.|TRBJ2-7|TRBV5-4
CASRAGTGSYEQYF
TGTGCCAGCAGGGCCGGGACTGGCTCCTACGAGCAGTACTTC
>.|.|TRBJ1-6|TRBV6-6
CASSLRKGRNSPLHF
TGTGCCAGCAGTTTAAGGAAAGGGAGGAATTCACCCCTCCACTTT
>TRBD2|.|TRBJ2-1|TRBV7-3
CASSTRAGEEQFF
TGTGCCAGCAGCACGAGAGCGGGAGAGGAGCAGTTCTTC
>.|.|TRBJ1-3|TRBV6-5
CASSYLSSGNTIYF
TGTGCCAGCAGTTATCTAAGTTCTGGAAACACCATATATTTT
>TRBD1|.|TRBJ1-1|TRBV19
CASSLLSDRVDTEAFF
TGTGCCAGTAGTCTCCTCTCGGACAGGGTCGACACTGAAGCTTTCTTT
>.|.|TRBJ2-7|TRBV5-6
CASSPRQTVYEQYF
TGTGCCAGCAGCCCCCGACAGACCGTGTACGAGCAGTACTTC
>TRBD1|.|TRBJ2-7|TRBV7-9
CASSSRDRHYEQYF
TGTGCCAGCAGCTCCCGGGACAGGCACTACGAGCAGTACTTC
>.|.|TRBJ2-3|TRBV5-6
CASRGGTYSTDTQYF
TGTGCCAGCAGGGGCGGGACGTATAGCACAGATACGCAGTATTTT
>.|.|TRBJ2-1|TRBV2
CASSLEPRNEQFF
TGTGCCAGCAGCCTTGAACCGAGGAATGAGCAGTTCTTC
>.|few|TRBJ1-2|TRBV2
CASTPAANYGYTF
TGTGCCAGCACCCCGGCGGCTAACTATGGCTACACCTTC
>.|.|TRBJ1-4|TRBV30
CAWTATNEKLFF
TGTGCCTGGACTGCAACTAATGAAAAACTGTTTTTT
>TRBD2|.|TRBJ2-1|TRBV5-1
CASSPGLAGESYNEQFF
TGCGCCAGCAGCCCGGGACTAGCGGGAGAATCCTACAATGAGCAGTTCTTC
>.|.|TRBJ2-7|TRBV4-1
CASSLFRGFGYEQYF
TGCGCCAGCAGCCTTTTTCGGGGGTTCGGATACGAGCAGTACTTC
>.|.|TRBJ2-1|TRBV19
CASSIAAGEQFF
TGTGCCAGTAGTATAGCCGCGGGTGAGCAGTTCTTC
>.|.|TRBJ2-7|TRBV6-5
CASSYSRESSYEQYF
TGTGCCAGCAGTTACTCGAGGGAGAGCTCCTACGAGCAGTACTTC
>.|.|TRBJ1-5|TRBV18
CASSPDTGVYQPQHF
TGTGCCAGCTCACCCGACACAGGAGTCTATCAGCCCCAGCATTTT
>.|.|TRBJ2-7|TRBV28
CASSLSIGSSYEQYF
TGTGCCAGCAGTTTAAGCATAGGGAGCTCCTACGAGCAGTACTTC
>.|.|TRBJ1-5|TRBV6-5
CASGDRTNQPQHF
TGTGCCAGCGGAGACAGGACGAATCAGCCCCAGCATTTT
>TRBD1|once|TRBJ1-1|TRBV6-5
CASSSPGQGSTEAFF
TGTGCCAGCAGTTCACCGGGACAGGGGAGCACTGAAGCTTTCTTT
>TRBD1|.|TRBJ1-1|TRBV19
CASRPPGQGALNPVMNTEAFF
TGTGCCAGTAGACCCCCGGGACAGGGGGCCCTAAATCCCGTCATGAACACTGAAGCTTTCTTT
>.|.|TRBJ1-2|TRBV27
CASSNWRGRTNYGYTF
TGTGCCAGCAGTAACTGGAGGGGACGTACTAACTATGGCTACACCTTC
>.|.|TRBJ2-7|TRBV11-2
CASSLSGRKYEQYF
TGTGCCAGCAGCTTATCAGGGCGGAAATACGAGCAGTACTTC
>.|.|TRBJ2-1|TRBV13
CASSSSLLSWEQFF
TGTGCCAGCAGCTCCTCTTTACTTAGCTGGGAGCAGTTCTTC
>TRBD1|once|TRBJ2-7|TRBV2
CASRGLQGTGAYEQYF
TGTGCCAGCAGAGGGTTACAGGGGACAGGGGCCTACGAGCAGTACTTC
>TRBD1|.|TRBJ2-7|TRBV10-1
CASSLGQGAYEQYF
TGCGCCAGCAGCCTGGGACAGGGGGCATACGAGCAGTACTTC
>.|.|TRBJ1-2|TRBV6-1
CASSVDRSYGYTF
TGTGCCAGCAGTGTAGACAGGTCCTATGGCTACACCTTC
>.|.|TRBJ1-5|TRBV27
CASSFTWAGDQPQHF
TGTGCCAGCAGTTTCACTTGGGCAGGGGATCAGCCCCAGCATTTT
>TRBD1|.|TRBJ1-1|TRBV4-3
CASSQGTANTEAFF
TGCGCCAGCAGCCAGGGGACAGCGAACACTGAAGCTTTCTTT
>.|.|TRBJ2-1|TRBV4-1
CASSLATREQFF
TGCGCCAGCAGCCTTGCTACCAGGGAGCAGTTCTTC
>.|.|TRBJ2-1|TRBV27
CASSIGEQVNEQFF
TGTGCCAGCAGCATCGGTGAGCAGGTCAATGAGCAGTTCTTC
>.|.|TRBJ1-1|TRBV27
CASSLSAVMNTEAFF
TGTGCCAGCAGTTTATCGGCGGTGATGAACACTGAAGCTTTCTTT
>.|.|TRBJ2-1|TRBV28
CASTNRPPGFYNEQFF
TGTGCCAGCACGAACAGGCCCCCAGGGTTCTACAATGAGCAGTTCTTC
>TRBD1|.|TRBJ2-2|TRBV27
CASSPGQYTGELFF
TGTGCCAGCAGCCCGGGACAGTACACCGGGGAGCTGTTTTTT
>.|.|TRBJ2-3|TRBV6-4
CASSDSEGADTQYF
TGTGCCAGCAGTGACTCAGAGGGAGCTGATACGCAGTATTTT
>.|.|TRBJ1-1|TRBV5-8
CASAAGLQAGPNTEAFF
TGTGCCAGCGCCGCAGGCCTACAGGCCGGTCCGAACACTGAAGCTTTCTTT
>.|medium-sized|TRBJ1-1|TRBV9
CASSKGYRNTEAFF
TGTGCCAGCAGTAAGGGGTACAGGAACACTGAAGCTTTCTTT
>.|few|TRBJ1-6|TRBV4-3
CASSQDGGYSPLHF
TGCGCCAGCAGCCAAGATGGGGGCTATTCACCCCTCCACTTT
>.|once|TRBJ2-7|TRBV29-1
CSVETESSYEQYF
TGCAGCGTTGAAACAGAAAGCTCCTACGAGCAGTACTTC
>.|few|TRBJ1-2|TRBV7-8
CASSLAGGYGYTF
TGTGCCAGCAGCTTAGCTGGCGGCTATGGCTACACCTTC
>TRBD2|.|TRBJ2-7|TRBV11-2
CASSLVPGGALYEQYF
TGTGCCAGCAGCTTAGTCCCGGGGGGTGCCCTATACGAGCAGTACTTC
>TRBD2|.|TRBJ2-3|TRBV28
CASSLGTSGFTDTQYF
TGTGCCAGCAGTTTAGGGACTAGCGGATTCACAGATACGCAGTATTTT
>TRBD2|.|TRBJ2-5|TRBV7-6
CASSLSVGREIQETQYF
TGTGCCAGCAGCTTAAGTGTAGGGAGGGAGATCCAAGAGACCCAGTACTTC
>TRBD2|.|TRBJ2-3|TRBV30
CAWSIPGLAGTDTQYF
TGTGCCTGGAGTATCCCGGGACTAGCGGGTACAGATACGCAGTATTTT
>TRBD1|.|TRBJ1-4|TRBV14
CASSLRDRVDEKLFF
TGTGCCAGCAGCCTCCGGGACAGGGTAGATGAAAAACTGTTTTTT
>TRBD2|.|TRBJ2-3|TRBV27
CASSLESSGSRWDTQYF
TGTGCCAGCAGTTTAGAGAGTAGCGGGAGTCGGTGGGATACGCAGTATTTT
>TRBD1|.|TRBJ2-2|TRBV9
CASSVLTGGTGGELFF
TGTGCCAGCAGCGTACTTACAGGGGGCACGGGCGGGGAGCTGTTTTTT
>TRBD2|.|TRBJ2-1|TRBV2
CASSWTSGKNEQFF
TGTGCCAGCAGTTGGACTAGCGGGAAGAATGAGCAGTTCTTC
>.|.|TRBJ1-2|TRBV30
CAWSQRGGGYTF
TGTGCCTGGAGTCAAAGAGGGGGTGGCTACACCTTC